The 4 T cell receptor beta chains in this list originate from one sample, sequenced in a study of human T cells and chemical hapten exposure. TCRdb analysed the RACE reads with MiXCR anew, one entry per CDR3 protein. This sample has 70,000 to 75,000 distinct CDR3 sequences, with around 30% found just once. Time point: patch test 1, 2 weeks after DPC sensitization. Indicated treatment: therapeutic diphenylcyclopropenone sensitization with weekly scalp DPC. This material consisted of whole blood, taken in connection with sensitization to the hapten diphenylcyclopropenone (DPC). These receptors originate from a man in his forties with alopecia areata. Some clones in this sample may be carry-over from other donors' samples.

This clonotype is a singleton in its sample. The chain uses TRBV5-1 and TRBJ1-2, with 7 bases aligning to TRBD1. The V and J ends lost 4 bases and 1 base, in that order; junction bases with no gene match: 13. There are 17 residues in the CDR3. CDR1 and CDR2 from the germline V gene are SGHRS and YFSETQ. CDR3: CASSIRTGTVGNYGYTF. Written as DNA, the CDR3 is TGCGCCAGCAGCATTAGGACGGGGACAGTGGGTAACTATGGCTACACCTTC.

The J gene is TRBJ2-7, the V gene TRBV12-3 or TRBV12-4, with TRBD2 matching over 15 bases. CDR3 length equals 17 residues. V was pared by 5 bases and J by 1 base, with 6 bases of the junction left unmatched. The CDR3 DNA sequence: TGTGCCAGCAGTGCGCGGACTAGCGGGAGGGTTTCCTACGAGCAGTACTTC. This encodes CASSARTSGRVSYEQYF.

This clonotype was seen only a few times. This sequence joins TRBV20-1 and TRBJ1-2, with TRBD1 matching over 7 bases. This CDR3 is 15 amino acids long. V trimming: 2 bases; J trimming: 4 bases; junction bases outside the gene matches: 10. In germline, CDR1 is DFQATT, CDR2 SNEGSKA (reference sequence). CDR3: CSARPTGSGAYGYTF. In DNA form, the CDR3 reads TGCAGTGCTAGACCGACAGGGAGTGGGGCCTATGGCTACACCTTC.

This clonotype was seen a few times. J is TRBJ2-7 and V is TRBV15; D may be TRBD2 (5 bases). Germline values: CDR1 LNHNV, CDR2 YYDKDF (reference sequence). This CDR3 has 14 residues. Trimming removed 5 bases at V and 2 bases at J, with 13 bases between. In nucleotides, the CDR3 is TGTGCCACCAGCGGAGGTACAAGACCCTACGAGCAGTACTTC. Its translation: CATSGGTRPYEQYF.